This T cell receptor beta chain was sequenced during a study of T cell repertoires in cytomegalovirus infection. About the study: Peptides in the study included HLA-C-restricted and HLA-B-restricted CMV epitopes. Public TCR beta signature analysis indicated the presence of both CMV infection and matching HLA type.

Study-wide results and limits: HLA-C-restricted, CMV-specific TCR beta clonotypes were dominant ex vivo.

Looked up from germline, CDR1 is MNHEY and CDR2 is SVGEGT. The CDR3 is 14 residues long. The trim removed 2 bases at V and 4 bases at J, leaving 2 bases unmatched. In its sample, this clonotype was seen a few times. The antigen is not known. TCRdb reprocessed the reads via MiXCR and lists one record per CDR3 protein. The table shows about 920,000 distinct CDR3 sequences, with 25% to 40% occurring only once. The receptor comes from a human donor in good health (CMV status not recorded). Some clones in this sample may be carry-over from other donors' samples. The sequences come from cultured CD8+ T cells from PBMCs, collected from culture after CMV antigen stimulation. The chain carries TRBV6-2 or TRBV6-3 and TRBJ2-3; 8 nucleotides line up with TRBD2. CDR3 sequence reads: CASSYGLAPDTQYF. CDR3 bases: TGTGCCAGCAGTTACGGACTAGCTCCAGATACGCAGTATTTT.